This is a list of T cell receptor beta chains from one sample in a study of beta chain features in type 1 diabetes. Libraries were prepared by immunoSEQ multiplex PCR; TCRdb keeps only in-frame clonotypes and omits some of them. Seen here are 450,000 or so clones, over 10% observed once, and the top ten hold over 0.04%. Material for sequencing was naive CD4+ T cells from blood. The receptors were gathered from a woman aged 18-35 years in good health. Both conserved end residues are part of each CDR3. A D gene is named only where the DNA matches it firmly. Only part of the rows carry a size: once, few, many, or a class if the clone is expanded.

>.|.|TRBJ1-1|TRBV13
CASRAWTKEAFF
TGTGCCAGCAGGGCATGGACAAAGGAGGCTTTCTTT
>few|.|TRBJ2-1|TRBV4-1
CASSQDSRRVYNEQFF
TGCGCCAGCAGCCAAGATTCCCGGAGGGTCTACAATGAGCAGTTCTTC
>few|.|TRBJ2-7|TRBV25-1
CASSEIPAHEQYF
TGTGCCAGCAGTGAAATTCCCGCCCACGAGCAGTACTTC
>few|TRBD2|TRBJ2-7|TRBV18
CASSPQGLDDEQYF
TGTGCCAGCTCACCACAGGGACTAGACGACGAGCAGTACTTC
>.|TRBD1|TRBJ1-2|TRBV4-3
CASSREGTVNYGYTF
TGCGCCAGCAGCCGAGAAGGGACAGTTAACTATGGCTACACCTTC
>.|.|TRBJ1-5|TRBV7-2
CASSSHGANSNQPQHF
TGTGCCAGCAGCTCTCATGGAGCTAATAGCAATCAGCCCCAGCATTTT
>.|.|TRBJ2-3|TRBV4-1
CASSQTRDTQYF
TGCGCCAGCAGCCAGACCCGGGATACGCAGTATTTT
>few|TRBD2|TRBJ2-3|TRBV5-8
CASTSPGGTQYF
TGTGCCAGCACAAGCCCGGGAGGGACGCAGTATTTT
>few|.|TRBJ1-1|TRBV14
CASSSGTEAFF
TGTGCCAGCAGCTCGGGCACTGAAGCTTTCTTT
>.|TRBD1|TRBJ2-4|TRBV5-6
CASSYDRVTNIQYF
TGTGCCAGCAGCTATGACAGGGTGACAAACATTCAGTACTTC
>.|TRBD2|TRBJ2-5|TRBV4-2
CASSQISGTSGFNRETQYF
TGTGCCAGCAGCCAAATTTCCGGGACTAGCGGGTTCAACCGGGAGACCCAGTACTTC
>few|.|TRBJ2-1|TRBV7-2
CASSLGSGENNEQFF
TGTGCCAGCAGCCTAGGCTCCGGGGAGAACAATGAGCAGTTCTTC
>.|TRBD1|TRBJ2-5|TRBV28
CASSWRGQGIETQYF
TGTGCCAGCAGTTGGAGGGGACAGGGTATAGAGACCCAGTACTTC
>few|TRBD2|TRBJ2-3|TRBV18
CASSEGLARNTQYF
TGTGCCAGCTCAGAAGGACTAGCGCGGAATACGCAGTATTTT
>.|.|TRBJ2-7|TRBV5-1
CASSLSPAPEYEQYF
TGCGCCAGCAGCTTGAGTCCCGCTCCAGAGTACGAGCAGTACTTC
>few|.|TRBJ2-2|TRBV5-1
CASSFQVTNTGELFF
TGCGCCAGCAGCTTTCAGGTGACGAACACCGGGGAGCTGTTTTTT
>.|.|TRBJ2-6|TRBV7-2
CASSLRTESSGANVLTF
TGTGCCAGCAGCTTGAGGACAGAAAGCTCTGGGGCCAACGTCCTGACTTTC
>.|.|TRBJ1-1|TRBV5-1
CASSWDVHTRHTEAFF
TGCGCCAGCAGTTGGGACGTGCATACGAGGCACACTGAAGCTTTCTTT
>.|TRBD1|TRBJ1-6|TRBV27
CASSPRDRGPPVHF
TGTGCCAGCAGTCCCCGGGACAGGGGACCCCCGGTCCACTTT
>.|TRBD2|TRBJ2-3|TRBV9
CASSAYSGGLTDTQYF
TGTGCCAGCAGCGCCTATAGCGGGGGCCTCACAGATACGCAGTATTTT
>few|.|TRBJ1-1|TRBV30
CAWRGRTNTEAFF
TGTGCCTGGAGGGGCAGGACGAACACTGAAGCTTTCTTT
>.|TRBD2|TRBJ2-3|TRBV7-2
CASSSKPGLAGGRTDTQYF
TGTGCCAGCAGCTCGAAGCCAGGACTAGCGGGTGGACGCACAGATACGCAGTATTTT
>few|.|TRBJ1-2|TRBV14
CASSQGSAATYGYTF
TGTGCCAGCAGCCAAGGTTCCGCGGCTACCTATGGCTACACCTTC
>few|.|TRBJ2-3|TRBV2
CASSGGIKAQYF
TGTGCCAGCAGCGGCGGGATCAAGGCGCAGTATTTT
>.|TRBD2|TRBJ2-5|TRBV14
CASSQERGTSGQETQYF
TGTGCCAGCAGCCAAGAAAGGGGGACTAGCGGACAAGAGACCCAGTACTTC
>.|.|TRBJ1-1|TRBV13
CASSLGGRNTEAFF
TGTGCCAGCAGCTTAGGAGGAAGGAACACTGAAGCTTTCTTT
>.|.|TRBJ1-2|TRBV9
CASSVTWSDYGYTF
TGTGCCAGCAGCGTTACGTGGAGTGACTATGGCTACACCTTC
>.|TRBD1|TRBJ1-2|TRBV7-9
CASSTDREGYGYTF
TGTGCCAGCAGCACGGACAGGGAGGGCTATGGCTACACCTTC
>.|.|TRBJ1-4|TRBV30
CAWSVLGDATNEKLFF
TGTGCCTGGAGTGTACTGGGAGATGCAACTAATGAAAAACTGTTTTTT
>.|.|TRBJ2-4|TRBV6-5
CASSYSRGAKNIQYF
TGTGCCAGCAGTTACTCGAGGGGAGCCAAAAACATTCAGTACTTC
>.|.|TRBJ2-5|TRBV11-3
CASSHGDRLLLRETQYF
TGTGCCAGCAGCCATGGCGACAGGCTCCTATTGCGAGAGACCCAGTACTTC
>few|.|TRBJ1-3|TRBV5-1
CASSSVGSGNTIYF
TGCGCCAGCAGCTCGGTCGGTTCTGGAAACACCATATATTTT
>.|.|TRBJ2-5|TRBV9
CASSLRQYQETQYF
TGTGCCAGCAGCTTACGACAGTACCAAGAGACCCAGTACTTC
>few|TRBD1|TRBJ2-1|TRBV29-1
CSVRPQGDDEQFF
TGCAGCGTTCGTCCGCAGGGGGACGATGAGCAGTTCTTC
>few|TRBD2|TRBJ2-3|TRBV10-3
CAISELAGGTDTQYF
TGTGCCATCAGCGAACTAGCGGGGGGCACAGATACGCAGTATTTT
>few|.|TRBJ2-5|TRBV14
CASSQDWRPQYF
TGTGCCAGCAGCCAAGATTGGCGGCCCCAGTACTTC
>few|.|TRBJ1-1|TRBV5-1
CASSRGFKTNTEAFF
TGCGCCAGCAGCCGAGGGTTCAAGACGAACACTGAAGCTTTCTTT
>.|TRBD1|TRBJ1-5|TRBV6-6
CASRGTGNQPQHF
TGTGCCAGCCGTGGGACAGGCAATCAGCCCCAGCATTTT
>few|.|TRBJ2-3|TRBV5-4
CASSPDGLAKGTDTQYF
TGTGCCAGCAGCCCCGACGGGCTAGCGAAGGGCACAGATACGCAGTATTTT
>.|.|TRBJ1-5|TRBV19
CASSIADSLGRQPQHF
TGTGCCAGTAGTATAGCTGACAGTTTAGGTCGTCAGCCCCAGCATTTT
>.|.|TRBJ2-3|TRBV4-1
CASSHPTDTQYF
TGCGCCAGCAGCCACCCCACAGATACGCAGTATTTT
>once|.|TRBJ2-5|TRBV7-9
CASSLRNAKTQYF
TGTGCCAGCAGCTTGCGTAACGCGAAGACCCAGTACTTC
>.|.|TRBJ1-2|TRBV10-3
CAIKRENRANGYTF
TGTGCCATCAAACGGGAAAACAGGGCGAATGGCTACACCTTC
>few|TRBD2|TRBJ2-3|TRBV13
CASRRLAGGPTDTQYF
TGTGCCAGCCGAAGATTAGCGGGAGGGCCCACAGATACGCAGTATTTT